This is a list of T cell receptor beta chains from one sample in a study of read filtering for tumor transcriptome and immune sequencing. Using its own MiXCR run on the reads, TCRdb lists one record per CDR3 protein. This table has approximately 38,000 distinct CDR3 sequences, around 13% appearing once. Input material: a population of CD138-negative cells sorted from bone marrow. Every receptor here comes from a donor aged 40 or older with multiple myeloma. Each CDR3 is given with its conserved first and last residue. The D gene is left open where the match is weak. Clone size appears in some rows only: once, few, many, or a class for an expanded clone.

TRBJ1-2 | . | few | TRBV20-1 | CSARAEVSNYGYTF | TGCAGTGCTAGAGCAGAGGTATCTAACTATGGCTACACCTTC
TRBJ2-7 | . | . | TRBV20-1 | CSARRAVVYEQYF | TGCAGTGCTCGGAGGGCCGTGGTCTACGAGCAGTACTTC
TRBJ2-7 | . | many | TRBV6-2/TRBV6-3 | CASSYRPRSGRDEQYF | TGTGCCAGCAGTTATCGGCCCCGGTCGGGAAGGGACGAGCAGTACTTC
TRBJ1-1 | . | medium-sized | TRBV6-6 | CASSEGRMNTEAFF | TGCGCCAGCAGTGAGGGGCGCATGAACACTGAAGCTTTCTTT
TRBJ2-1 | TRBD2 | many | TRBV5-6 | CASSFRSGRGNEQFF | TGTGCCAGCAGCTTTCGTAGCGGGAGAGGTAATGAGCAGTTCTTC
TRBJ2-7 | . | many | TRBV4-3 | CASSQVVGRGRYEQYF | TGCGCCAGCAGCCAAGTAGTGGGCAGGGGTCGCTACGAGCAGTACTTC
TRBJ2-5 | TRBD2 | many | TRBV7-9 | CASNGLAGGETQYF | TGTGCCAGCAACGGACTAGCGGGAGGGGAGACCCAGTACTTC
TRBJ2-7 | . | many | TRBV5-1 | CASSWRDSGYEQYF | TGCGCCAGCAGCTGGCGGGACAGTGGGTACGAGCAGTACTTC
TRBJ1-5 | . | many | TRBV5-1 | CASSLTGQFNQPQHF | TGCGCCAGCAGCTTAACTGGACAGTTCAATCAGCCCCAGCATTTT
TRBJ2-3 | . | many | TRBV7-2 | CASSLQPVRGDTQYF | TGTGCCAGCAGCCTACAGCCAGTACGTGGAGATACGCAGTATTTT
TRBJ1-6 | TRBD1 | many | TRBV15 | CATSSTTGGFHNSPLHF | TGTGCCACCAGCTCTACGACAGGGGGATTCCATAATTCACCCCTCCACTTT
TRBJ2-6 | . | many | TRBV20-1 | CSAIRQNSGANVLTF | TGCAGTGCTATAAGACAGAACTCTGGGGCCAACGTCCTGACTTTC
TRBJ1-5 | . | many | TRBV5-1 | CASSQPQGNSNQPQHF | TGCGCCAGCAGCCAACCACAGGGAAATAGCAATCAGCCCCAGCATTTT
TRBJ2-1 | TRBD1 | many | TRBV6-6 | CASSYAGQDRNEQFF | TGTGCCAGCAGTTACGCGGGACAGGATCGCAATGAGCAGTTCTTC
TRBJ2-7 | . | . | TRBV7-9 | CASSPDGPSYQQYF | TGTGCCAGCAGCCCCGACGGGCCCTCCTACCAGCAGTACTTC
TRBJ2-3 | TRBD2 | few | TRBV6-2/TRBV6-3 | CASSPTRTSALSTDTQYF | TGTGCCAGCAGCCCCACTCGGACTAGCGCCCTAAGCACAGATACGCAGTATTTT
TRBJ1-5 | . | once | TRBV3-2 | CAGSCPGQPRWGGNQPQHF | TGTGCCGGCAGCTGCCCGGGACAACCCAGGTGGGGAGGCAATCAGCCCCAGCATTTT